The subject of this entry is one T cell receptor (beta chain). Its specific antigen is unknown. The CDR3 goes from the cysteine to the phenylalanine over 16 residues. Only the protein sequence is given. CDR1 and CDR2 were assigned from the germline V gene (reference sequence) as DFQATT and SNEGSKA. This sample is drawn from a study of T cells expressing NK-cell markers (dated by TCRdb to 2020 to 2022). Some background on the complete study: In sorted CD3+CD56+NKG2C+, CD3+CD56+NKG2C- and CD3+CD56-NKG2C+ T-cell subsets from 7 to 9 donors, TCR beta-chain repertoires were profiled. The libraries were sequenced on Illumina HiSeq 2000/2500, MiSeq or NextSeq, producing 2 x 150 bp reads. Of the eight sequenced donors, seven were found to be HCMV-seropositive and one was found to be HCMV-seronegative. The eight sequenced donors were randomly selected healthy volunteers, three men and five women. The study at large found these results: It remained unclear whether the expanded NKG2C-expressing T cell clones were specific for HCMV antigens. Those dominant clonotypes were again the most abundant among CD3+CD56-NKG2C+ cells in four donors, at roughly 25-60.1%. In over 5 donors, the dominant CD3+CD56+NKG2C+ clonotypes were among the top 10 CD8+ clonotypes and accounted for about 1.0-7.5% of CD8+ T cells.

The reads were generated on an Illumina HiSeq 2000. The TCR beta cDNA libraries were made using 5'RACE template switching, a step that added both a universal primer site and unique molecular identifiers. cDNA synthesis was primed from the TCR beta constant segment and was followed by two successive PCR amplification steps. In the original analysis: MIGEC handled demultiplexing of the reads and grouping by UMI, while MiTCR was used to assemble and quantify clonotypes. Only TCR cDNA sequences supported by at least two reads were kept to exclude erroneous sequences. The tcR package was used for downstream repertoire analysis, with clonotypes matched between fractions based on CDR3 nucleotide sequence plus V segment. Antigen specificity was annotated against VDJdb with VDJmatch, allowing one amino acid substitution in CDR3. TCRdb reprocessed the sequencing reads and holds a single record per CDR3 protein sequence, with no DNA. The V and J calls reflect TCRdb's pipeline rather than the authors' work. This sample's records show roughly 300,000 distinct CDR3 sequences. The ten largest clones add up to 3.5% to 5% of the sample.

To determine HCMV serostatus, a commercial ELISA kit was used to detect HCMV-specific IgG in serum. Ficoll density gradient centrifugation was used to isolate peripheral blood mononuclear cells from blood. Source material: blood T cells: a sorted CD56 or NKG2C T cell subset, CD4+ or CD8+ T cells, or bulk PBMC T cells (not recorded which). The rearranged segments are TRBV20-1 and TRBJ1-4. The TCR originated in a woman aged 18-69 years in good health. The CDR3 in this case is CSARGTFTATNEKLFF.